One sample yielded the 8 T cell receptor beta chains listed below, sequenced in a study of cytomegalovirus exposure and HLA in healthy donors. Amplification used 60 Vbeta primers and 13 Jbeta primers. Sequencing was performed with immunoSEQ multiplex PCR; in TCRdb, only in-frame clones are kept and a portion is missing. The sample lists about 150,000 clones, roughly 84% seen once, with about 0.4% in the top ten. Input material: PBMCs. These receptors all stem from a boy younger than 10 in good health and CMV-seronegative.

This clone was picked up one time. The V and J genes are TRBV27 and TRBJ1-1; 7 nucleotides align to TRBD1. The length of the CDR3 is 15 residues. The germline V gene has CDR1 MNHEY and CDR2 SMNVEV (reference sequence). Trimming removed 3 bases from V and 1 base from J; junction bases left unmatched: 5. DNA for the CDR3: TGTGCCAGCAGTTTGCAACAGGGGCGGAACACTGAAGCTTTCTTT. Residues: CASSLQQGRNTEAFF.

The chain couples TRBV5-1 to TRBJ2-3; D ambiguous. This CDR3 spans 16 amino acids. Germline values: CDR1 SGHRS, CDR2 YFSETQ. The V end lost 1 base, the J end lost 0 bases, and 12 bases lay between the germline ends. CDR3 protein: CASSLFYGRSTDTQYF. In nucleotides, the CDR3 is TGCGCCAGCAGCTTGTTCTATGGGCGTAGCACAGATACGCAGTATTTT.

The chain couples TRBV14 to TRBJ2-1; 9 bases map to TRBD1. The junction had 8 bases not matched to a gene; V was cut back by 6 bases and J by 2 bases. Germline CDR1 is SGHDN and CDR2 is FVKESK. The CDR3 loop spans 16 amino acids. The CDR3 DNA is TGTGCCAGCAGAAACACAGGGGGCAATGCCTACAATGAGCAGTTCTTC. Translation gives CASRNTGGNAYNEQFF.

This chain uses TRBV29-1 with TRBJ2-5; a weak D match, TRBD2 (6 bases). The J call is uncertain, as TRBJ2-7 better fits the DNA end. The CDR3 spans 13 residues. Germline V CDR1 and CDR2: SQVTM, ANQGSEA. CDR3 loop: CSVEAPGDREQYF. The CDR3 coding sequence is TGCAGCGTTGAGGCTCCGGGAGACCGCGAGCAGTACTTC.

Points on this clone: Within the sample, other DNA sequences also encode this same CDR3. The rearrangement uses TRBV28 and TRBJ1-1, with 7 positions matching TRBD1. V dropped 6 bases and J dropped 1; count of bases not matched to a gene: 5. CDR3 length: 14 residues. The germline V gene encodes CDR1 MDHEN and CDR2 SYDVKM. CDR3 amino acids: CASSRQGWNTEAFF. The DNA of the CDR3 is TGTGCCAGCAGCCGACAGGGCTGGAACACTGAAGCTTTCTTT. Based on the CDR3 plus reference TRBV28 and TRBJ1-1, the full variable domain is DVKVTQSSRYLVKRTGEKVFLECVQDMDHENMFWYRQDPGLGLRLIYFSYDVKMKEKGDIPEGYSVSREKKERFSLILESASTNQTSMYLCASSRQGWNTEAFFGQGTRLTVV.

This rearrangement joins TRBV19 to TRBJ2-7; weak D call: TRBD1 (5 bases). V was cut by 2 bases and J by 6 bases, with 5 bases left in between. Looked up from germline, CDR1 is LNHDA and CDR2 is SQIVND (reference sequence). The CDR3 covers 11 residues. The CDR3 nucleotides read TGTGCCAGTAGTATAAGGGGCGAGCAGTACTTC. Its protein is CASSIRGEQYF.

The rearrangement uses TRBV12-5 and TRBJ1-1; D is undetermined. The CDR3 covers 11 residues. Germline loops: CDR1 LGHNT, CDR2 FRNRAP. Trimming shortened V by 0 bases and J by 8 bases, and 4 bases separated the two germline ends. As DNA, the CDR3 is TGTGCTAGTGGTTTGGTCCAGGAAGCTTTCTTT. Its translation is CASGLVQEAFF.

There are a few counts of this clone. The J gene is TRBJ1-1, the V gene TRBV5-4; D not resolved. Trimming stripped 0 bases from V and 1 base from J, with 7 bases between. This CDR3 is built from 14 residues. Germline CDR1 SGHNT, CDR2 YYREEE (reference sequence). The CDR3 nucleotides read TGTGCCAGCAGCTTGGCTCTAGAGAACACTGAAGCTTTCTTT. This gives the protein CASSLALENTEAFF.